The next 27 T cell receptor beta chains were all read from a single sample in a study of CD8+CD57+ T cells in acquired aplastic anemia. The use of genomic DNA as template underpinned the TCR beta VDJ and CDR3 profiling. TCRdb reprocessed the reads with MiXCR, giving one entry per CDR3 protein. The repertoire has 250,000 to 300,000 distinct CDR3 sequences, approximately 57% of them found once; the top ten carry roughly 1.3%. The authors sequenced patients whose flow cytometry had shown CD8+CD57+ cell expansion. Specimen: sorted CD4+, CD8+, or CD8+CD57+ T cells (not recorded which) from PBMCs. Every receptor here comes from a human donor with aplastic anemia.

In its sample, this clonotype was seen many times. The rearrangement uses TRBV6-5 and TRBJ2-1; D is possibly TRBD2 (5 bases). The germline V gene has CDR1 MNHEY and CDR2 SVGAGI. The length of the CDR3 is 15 residues. V was shortened by 2 bases and J by 7 bases, with 15 bases between the two germline ends. The CDR3 DNA is TGTGCCAGCAGTTACGTTAGCGCAAGGCTTAATGAGCAGTTCTTC. Translated, it gives CASSYVSARLNEQFF.

The rearrangement links TRBV7-2 to TRBJ2-1; no firm D call. The CDR3 runs 14 residues. Germline V gives CDR1 SGHTA, CDR2 FQGNSA. Trimming removed 5 bases at V and 0 bases at J, with 8 bases between. CDR3 sequence: CASSPTPSYNEQFF. The DNA for the CDR3 is TGTGCCAGCAGCCCGACACCCTCCTACAATGAGCAGTTCTTC.

V is TRBV15 and J is TRBJ1-4; 8 bases are a match to TRBD1. The CDR3 extends over 14 amino acids. Germline CDR1 is LNHNV and CDR2 is YYDKDF (reference sequence). After removal of 5 bases from V and 7 bases from J, the junction contained 6 bases not matched to a gene. In DNA, the CDR3 is TGTGCCACCAGCTCCGACAGGGGTAGTGAAAAACTGTTTTTT. As protein: CATSSDRGSEKLFF. Full variable domain (outside the CDR3, taken from reference TRBV15 and TRBJ1-4): DAMVIQNPRYQVTQFGKPVTLSCSQTLNHNVMYWYQQKSSQAPKLLFHYYDKDFNNEADTPDNFQSRRPNTSFCFLDIRSPGLGDTAMYLCATSSDRGSEKLFFGSGTQLSVL.

The chain recombines TRBV7-3 with TRBJ1-1, with D tentatively TRBD1 (5 bases). The germline V gene encodes CDR1 SGHTA and CDR2 FQGTGA. The CDR3 has 14 amino acids. V dropped 1 base and J dropped 4 bases, with 10 bases sitting between them. The DNA of the CDR3 is TGTGCCAGCAGCTTAAACGGGGGGAGCACTGAAGCTTTCTTT. Translation: CASSLNGGSTEAFF.

The V and J genes are TRBV5-1 and TRBJ1-6; TRBD1 matches 9 bases. Germline V gene data show CDR1 as SGHRS and CDR2 as YFSETQ. Trimming at V came to 0 bases and at J to 10 bases, leaving 11 bases not matched to a gene. The CDR3 covers 17 residues. The CDR3: CASSLAPQGTGHSPLHF. As DNA, the CDR3 is TGCGCCAGCAGCTTGGCCCCACAAGGGACAGGGCACTCACCCCTCCACTTT.

This clonotype showed up many times. The V call is TRBV12-3 or TRBV12-4, the J call TRBJ2-1, with D unresolved. The CDR3 covers 12 residues. Trimming removed 4 bases at V and 8 bases at J, with 9 bases between. This chain's CDR3 is CASSSVAHEQFF. DNA for the CDR3: TGTGCCAGCAGTTCCGTAGCCCATGAGCAGTTCTTC.

On this clonotype itself: One end of the junction varies from germline; a read error may be responsible. The chain employs TRBV11-2 and TRBJ1-3; TRBD1 aligns across 8 bases. CDR1 is SGHAT, CDR2 FQNNGV, per germline. The CDR3 loop spans 16 amino acids. The CDR3 here is CASSPSFIGTGNAIYF. The DNA of the CDR3 is TGTGCCAGCAGCCCTAGCTTTATAGGGACAGGAAACGCCATATATTTT.

V usage is TRBV5-1 and J usage is TRBJ1-2; the match to TRBD1 covers 9 bases. The CDR3 covers 16 residues. Germline V lookup: CDR1 SGHRS, CDR2 YFSETQ. V was pared by 5 bases and J by 7 bases, with 15 bases of the junction left unmatched. CDR3 protein: CASSRGGGTGLAGYTF. The CDR3 region has the DNA TGCGCCAGCAGTCGAGGCGGGGGGACAGGGTTGGCTGGCTACACCTTC.

The gene calls are TRBV6-6 and TRBJ1-3; no clear D gene. This CDR3 is 14 amino acids long. The germline CDR1 and CDR2 sequences are MNHNY and SVGAGI (reference sequence). The V and J ends lost 1 base and 5 bases respectively, with 9 bases between them. The CDR3 loop is CASSYWQDRNTIYF. CDR3 nucleotide sequence: TGTGCCAGCAGTTACTGGCAGGATCGAAACACCATATATTTT.

Of note for this clonotype: One junction end disagrees with the germline gene, perhaps due to a read error. The V gene is TRBV12-3 or TRBV12-4, the J gene TRBJ2-5; D is uncertain. Judging by the DNA end, TRBJ2-7 fits better; the J call may be wrong. The CDR3 totals 12 residues. CDR3: CTSSHVSSEQYF. The CDR3 nucleotides read TGTACCAGCAGTCATGTGAGTAGCGAGCAGTACTTC.

The chain uses TRBV7-9 and TRBJ2-1; D is possibly TRBD1 (7 bases). The germline V and J ends were trimmed by 5 bases and 2 bases, with 16 bases remaining between them. The CDR3 totals 16 residues. The germline gives CDR1 SEHNR, CDR2 FQNEAQ (reference sequence). As DNA, the CDR3 is TGTGCCAGCAGCCATAGACAGGGAGGTACCTACAATGAGCAGTTCTTC. Translating it yields CASSHRQGGTYNEQFF.

V usage is TRBV19 and J usage is TRBJ2-6, with D maybe TRBD2 (5 bases). Trimming shortened V by 1 base and J by 2 bases, and 9 bases separated the two germline ends. Germline V CDR1 and CDR2: LNHDA, SQIVND (reference sequence). The CDR3 is made up of 16 amino acids. CDR3 loop: CASSIAGSAGANVLTF. Written as DNA, the CDR3 is TGTGCCAGTAGTATAGCGGGTAGCGCTGGGGCCAACGTCCTGACTTTC.

The rearrangement joins TRBV15 to TRBJ1-5; no definite D call. This CDR3 has 14 amino acids. V was cut by 4 bases and J by 2 bases, with 9 bases left in between. The germline V gene has CDR1 LNHNV and CDR2 YYDKDF (reference sequence). CDR3 sequence (DNA): TGTGCCACCAGCACTATTTACGGCAATCAGCCCCAGCATTTT. Its translation: CATSTIYGNQPQHF.

Notes on this clonotype: The junction shows a germline mismatch at one end, possibly a read error. This rearrangement joins TRBV25-1 to TRBJ2-7; 7 nucleotides match TRBD1. Germline CDR1 reads MGHDK; CDR2 reads SYGVNS. The CDR3 sequence is 14 residues long. Written as DNA, the CDR3 is TGTGCTAGCAGTGAGGGACAGAGCTCCTACGAGCAGTACTTC. Residues: CASSEGQSSYEQYF.

CDR3 loop: CSASRDAIAKNIQYF. The CDR3 DNA reads TGCAGTGCTAGTAGGGATGCTATAGCCAAAAACATTCAGTACTTC. V gene TRBV20-1 combines with J gene TRBJ2-4, with no clear D. Trimming removed 3 bases at V and 0 bases at J, with 12 bases between. Germline lookup yields CDR1 DFQATT and CDR2 SNEGSKA (reference sequence). CDR3 length: 15 residues.

The chain employs TRBV20-1 and TRBJ2-5; 9 bases are a match to TRBD2. V was clipped by 7 bases and J by 5 bases; unmatched bases: 14. The CDR3 contains 15 residues. The V gene's germline CDR1 is DFQATT and CDR2 SNEGSKA (reference sequence). This CDR3 is CSGRNGQSGRETQYF. Here the CDR3 DNA reads TGCAGTGGCCGAAACGGTCAGAGCGGGAGGGAGACCCAGTACTTC.

V and J are TRBV5-1 and TRBJ2-1; 13 bases match TRBD2. Germline V CDR1 and CDR2: SGHRS, YFSETQ. V lost 5 bases, J lost 6 bases, and 2 bases stayed unmatched. The CDR3 sequence is 14 residues long. This chain's CDR3 is CASRWTSGSNEQFF. CDR3 in DNA: TGCGCCAGCAGGTGGACTAGCGGGAGCAATGAGCAGTTCTTC.

This CDR3 is CASSRRSGRNTEAFF. The CDR3 DNA follows: TGCGCCAGCAGCAGACGGAGCGGTAGGAACACTGAAGCTTTCTTT. The rearrangement joins TRBV5-1 to TRBJ1-1; D gene ambiguous. From germline, CDR1 is SGHRS and CDR2 YFSETQ. The V and J ends lost 4 bases and 1 base respectively, with 14 bases between them. The CDR3 contains 15 residues.

The chain links TRBV5-5 to TRBJ1-1, with D possibly matching TRBD1 (6 bases). The CDR3 has 13 residues. V was trimmed by 0 bases and J by 11 bases, leaving 14 bases between them. Per germline, CDR1 SGHKS and CDR2 YYEKEE (reference sequence). CDR3 amino acids: CASSLGVGTGAFF. The CDR3 DNA sequence: TGTGCCAGCAGCTTGGGTGTCGGCACAGGGGCTTTCTTT.

This clonotype was picked up many times. The rearrangement uses TRBV6-5 and TRBJ1-4; possibly TRBD1 for D (5 bases). Germline V CDR1 and CDR2: MNHEY, SVGAGI. The CDR3 has 15 amino acids. Trimming took off 6 bases at V and 5 bases at J, with 16 bases between the two ends. CDR3 loop: CASRPTRGFNEKLFF. In DNA, the CDR3 is TGTGCCAGCAGACCTACTAGGGGATTCAATGAAAAACTGTTTTTT.

This clonotype was seen only once. The V call is TRBV20-1, the J call TRBJ1-5; D gene unclear. Trimming stripped 3 bases from V and 6 bases from J, with 15 bases between. The CDR3 has 14 residues. The germline gives CDR1 DFQATT, CDR2 SNEGSKA (reference sequence). CDR3 bases: TGCAGTGCTAGGCCGACGTCGGTCGGTCAGCCCCAGCATTTT. This encodes CSARPTSVGQPQHF.

In nucleotides, the CDR3 is TGTGCCAGCAGTTCGGACCCCCCAGAGACCCAGTACTTC. Translation gives CASSSDPPETQYF. This rearrangement joins TRBV12-3 or TRBV12-4 to TRBJ2-5; D not resolved. The CDR3 consists of 13 residues. V was shortened by 4 bases and J by 4 bases, with 10 bases between the two germline ends.

The J gene is TRBJ2-2, the V gene TRBV10-3; 12 positions agree with TRBD2. There are 16 residues in the CDR3. Trimming at V came to 9 bases and at J to 1 base, leaving 6 bases not matched to a gene. The V gene's germline CDR1 is ENHRY and CDR2 SYGVKD. CDR3 amino acids: CAIGTSGGQNTGELFF. CDR3 nucleotide sequence: TGTGCCATAGGTACTAGCGGGGGGCAGAACACCGGGGAGCTGTTTTTT.

This clonotype occurred many times. CDR3 loop: CASSVKIRESLLVSYEQYF. CDR3 DNA: TGTGCCAGTAGTGTCAAAATCAGGGAAAGCCTACTAGTGTCCTACGAGCAGTACTTC. The chain carries TRBV19 and TRBJ2-7; D could derive from TRBD1 or TRBD2 (5 bases each). Trimming cost V 5 bases and J 1 base, with 27 bases left between them. The CDR3 sequence is 19 residues long. Germline-derived CDR1 and CDR2 are LNHDA and SQIVND (reference sequence).

This chain joins TRBV2 and TRBJ1-2; possibly TRBD1 for D (6 bases). CDR1 SNHLY and CDR2 FYNNEI come from the germline V gene. V was clipped by 3 bases and J by 7 bases, with 12 bases between them. This CDR3 region has 13 residues. CDR3 in amino acids: CASSEAGVGGYTF. CDR3 sequence (DNA): TGTGCCAGCAGTGAGGCAGGGGTCGGTGGCTACACCTTC.

This clonotype was counted between two and nine times. In nucleotides, the CDR3 is TGTGCCAGCTCTACCACTGAAGCTTTCTTT. Translated, it gives CASSTTEAFF. The chain combines TRBV2 with TRBJ1-1, with unresolved D. Germline loops: CDR1 SNHLY, CDR2 FYNNEI. This CDR3 contains 10 residues. Trimming cost V 8 bases and J 4 bases, with 5 bases left between them.

The chain carries TRBV7-9 and TRBJ2-7; D unclear. Germline V CDR1 and CDR2: SEHNR, FQNEAQ (reference sequence). V was shortened by 5 bases and J by 5 bases, with 10 bases between the two germline ends. This CDR3 is 12 amino acids long. CDR3 region: CASSPPVDEQYF. The CDR3 DNA sequence: TGTGCCAGCAGCCCCCCTGTCGACGAGCAGTACTTC.